This T cell receptor (beta chain) appears in the sequencing data of a study of blood T cell repertoires in COVID-19. Study in general: The United States, Italy and Spain supplied acute and convalescent COVID-19 samples. PBMCs, B-cell-depleted T cells, or T cells were the source of the cDNA or gDNA that made up the material.

The germline gives CDR1 LGHDT, CDR2 YNNKEL (reference sequence). This CDR3 is built from 19 residues. Trimming shortened V by 1 base and J by 0 bases, and 19 bases separated the two germline ends. Per the original data handling: Researchers report that nucleated cell counts were estimated from reference gene primer amplification. Assay used: immunoSEQ multiplex PCR; TCRdb lists only in-frame clones, some missing. V, J and clone size are those of that table, while D and trimming were read from the DNA. The table records a few hundred thousand clones, 89% of them present only once. The source is a woman in her forties who had recovered from COVID-19. Sequencing was carried out using peripheral blood. This sequence joins TRBV3-1 (or the pseudogene TRBV3-2) and TRBJ1-5; D is undetermined. DNA for the CDR3: TGTGCCAGCAGCCAAGGTCGTGCCGCCTTGGGCAGTAGCAATCAGCCCCAGCATTTT. Translation gives CASSQGRAALGSSNQPQHF.